This TCR beta chain is drawn from a study of T cells after yellow fever vaccination. Looking at the study overall: Low-cell-number fractions were prepared with SMART-Seq v4 Ultra Low Input. Study conclusions and caveats: Once the booster was given, most primary-vaccination clones reappeared, at about 95% for CD4 and over 75% for CD8. Just a small share of clonotypes turned up in the CD4 compartment as well as the CD8 compartment.

Researchers made TCR cDNA using 5'RACE template switching, and this step added a universal primer site and UMIs. MiXCR, run by TCRdb on the 5' RACE reads, gives a single entry per CDR3 protein. The top ten clones hold around 22% of a sample with some 300,000 distinct CDR3 sequences, less than 4.5% of them seen once. In regard to this clonotype: Antigen: not known.

This CDR3 comprises 16 residues. Trimming took 4 bases from V and 3 from J, leaving 18 bases between them. Germline V lookup: CDR1 SGHDN, CDR2 FVKESK. The V and J genes are TRBV14 and TRBJ1-2; D uncertain. The input for sequencing was PBMCs, taken on the day of the yellow fever booster vaccination. The receptor was isolated from a man younger than 30 who received the YFV17D yellow fever vaccine. As DNA, the CDR3 is TGTGCCAGCAGCCCCCAGCGATCCAAAGGCGACTATGGCTACACCTTC. Its protein product is CASSPQRSKGDYGYTF.